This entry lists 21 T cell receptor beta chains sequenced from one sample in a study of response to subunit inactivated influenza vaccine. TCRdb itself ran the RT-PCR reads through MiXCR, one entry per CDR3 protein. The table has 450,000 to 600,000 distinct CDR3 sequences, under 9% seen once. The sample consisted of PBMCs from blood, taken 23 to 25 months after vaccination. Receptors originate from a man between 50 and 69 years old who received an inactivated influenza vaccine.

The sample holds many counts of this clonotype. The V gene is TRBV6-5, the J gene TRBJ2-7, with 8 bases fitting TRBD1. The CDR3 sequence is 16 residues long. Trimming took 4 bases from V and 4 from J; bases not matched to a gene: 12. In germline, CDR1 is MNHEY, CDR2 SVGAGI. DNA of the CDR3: TGTGCCAGCAGTTCTGGACAGGGCGGCTACTGGTACGAGCAGTACTTC. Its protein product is CASSSGQGGYWYEQYF.

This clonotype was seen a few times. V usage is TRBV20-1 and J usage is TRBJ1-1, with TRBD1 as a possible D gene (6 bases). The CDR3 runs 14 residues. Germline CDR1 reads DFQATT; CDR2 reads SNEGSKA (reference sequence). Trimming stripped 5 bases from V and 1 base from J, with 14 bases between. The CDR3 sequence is CSALPGGGNTEAFF. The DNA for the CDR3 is TGCAGTGCTCTCCCCGGAGGGGGGAACACTGAAGCTTTCTTT.

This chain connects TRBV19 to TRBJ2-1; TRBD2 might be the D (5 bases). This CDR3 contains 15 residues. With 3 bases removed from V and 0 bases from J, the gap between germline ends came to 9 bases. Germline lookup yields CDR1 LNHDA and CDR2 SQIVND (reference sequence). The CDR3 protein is CASSMVGSSYNEQFF. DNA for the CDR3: TGTGCCAGTAGTATGGTTGGGAGCTCCTACAATGAGCAGTTCTTC.

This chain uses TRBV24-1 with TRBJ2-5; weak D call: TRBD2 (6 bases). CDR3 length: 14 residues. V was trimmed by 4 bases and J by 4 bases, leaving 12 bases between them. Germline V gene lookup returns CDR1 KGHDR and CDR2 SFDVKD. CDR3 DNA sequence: TGTGCCACCAGTGACCCAGGGCGGGGAGAGACCCAGTACTTC. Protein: CATSDPGRGETQYF.

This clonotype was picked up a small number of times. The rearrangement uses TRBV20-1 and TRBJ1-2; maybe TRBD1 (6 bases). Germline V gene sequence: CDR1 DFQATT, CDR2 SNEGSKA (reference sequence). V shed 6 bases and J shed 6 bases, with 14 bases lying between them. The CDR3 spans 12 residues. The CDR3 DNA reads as TGCAGTGCGCTAACAGGGAATCATGGCTACACCTTC. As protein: CSALTGNHGYTF.

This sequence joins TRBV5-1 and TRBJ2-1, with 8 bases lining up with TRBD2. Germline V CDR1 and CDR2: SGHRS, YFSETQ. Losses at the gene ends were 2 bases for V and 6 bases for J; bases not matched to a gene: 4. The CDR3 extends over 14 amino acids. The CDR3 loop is CASSFDGGANEQFF. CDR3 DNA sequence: TGCGCCAGCAGCTTTGACGGGGGGGCCAATGAGCAGTTCTTC.

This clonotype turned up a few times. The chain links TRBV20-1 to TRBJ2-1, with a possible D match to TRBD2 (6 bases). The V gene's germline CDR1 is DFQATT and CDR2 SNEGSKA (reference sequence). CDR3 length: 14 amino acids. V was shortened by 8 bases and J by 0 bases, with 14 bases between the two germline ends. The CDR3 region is CSITGSISYNEQFF. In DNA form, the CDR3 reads TGCAGTATAACCGGGAGTATCTCCTACAATGAGCAGTTCTTC.

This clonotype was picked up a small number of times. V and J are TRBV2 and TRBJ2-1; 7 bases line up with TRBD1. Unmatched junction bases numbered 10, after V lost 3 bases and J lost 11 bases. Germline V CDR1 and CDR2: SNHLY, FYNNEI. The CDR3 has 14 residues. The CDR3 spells CASSERVLGQQQFF. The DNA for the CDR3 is TGTGCCAGCAGTGAGAGGGTGTTGGGACAGCAGCAGTTCTTC.

Written as DNA, the CDR3 is TGTGCCAGCAGCAAGGACTCGGGGGGTACGCAGTATTTT. It is translated as CASSKDSGGTQYF. V and J are TRBV7-8 and TRBJ2-3, with TRBD2 matching 7 bases. With V trimmed by 5 bases and J by 8 bases, 7 bases remained unmatched. CDR1 and CDR2 from the germline V gene are SGHVS and FQNEAQ. CDR3 length: 13 residues.

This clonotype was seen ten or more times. CDR3 sequence: CATSEAGTTYEQYF. The CDR3 DNA reads TGTGCCACCAGTGAGGCGGGGACTACCTACGAGCAGTACTTC. The rearrangement links TRBV24-1 to TRBJ2-7; 7 bases map to TRBD2. In germline, CDR1 is KGHDR, CDR2 SFDVKD. The CDR3 is 14 amino acids. The J segment lost 2 bases and the V segment lost 4 bases, leaving 4 bases of the junction unmatched.

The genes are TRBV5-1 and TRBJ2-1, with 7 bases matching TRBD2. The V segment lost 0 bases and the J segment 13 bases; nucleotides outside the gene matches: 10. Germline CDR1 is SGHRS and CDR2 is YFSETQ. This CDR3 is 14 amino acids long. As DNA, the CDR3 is TGCGCCAGCAGCTTGGCCGGGCGGCGGGAGATCCAGTTCTTC. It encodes CASSLAGRREIQFF.

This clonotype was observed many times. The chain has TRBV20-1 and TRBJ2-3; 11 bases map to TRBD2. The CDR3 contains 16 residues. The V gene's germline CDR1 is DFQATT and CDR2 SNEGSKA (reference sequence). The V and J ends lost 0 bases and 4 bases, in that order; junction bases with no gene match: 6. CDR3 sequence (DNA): TGCAGTGCTAGAGAACGACTAGCGGGGAGCCCAGATACGCAGTATTTT. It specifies CSARERLAGSPDTQYF.

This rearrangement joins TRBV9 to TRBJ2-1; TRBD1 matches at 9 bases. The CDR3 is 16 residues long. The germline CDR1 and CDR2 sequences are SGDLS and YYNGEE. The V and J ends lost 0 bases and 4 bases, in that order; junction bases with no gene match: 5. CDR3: CASSVEGTGFYNEQFF. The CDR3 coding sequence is TGTGCCAGCAGCGTAGAGGGGACAGGGTTTTACAATGAGCAGTTCTTC.

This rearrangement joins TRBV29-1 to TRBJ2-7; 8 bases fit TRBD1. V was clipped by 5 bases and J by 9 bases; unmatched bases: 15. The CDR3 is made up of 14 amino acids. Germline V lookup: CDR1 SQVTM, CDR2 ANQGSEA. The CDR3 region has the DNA TGCAGCGTTTTAGAGGGGACAGGACTCACTGGGCAGTACTTC. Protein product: CSVLEGTGLTGQYF.

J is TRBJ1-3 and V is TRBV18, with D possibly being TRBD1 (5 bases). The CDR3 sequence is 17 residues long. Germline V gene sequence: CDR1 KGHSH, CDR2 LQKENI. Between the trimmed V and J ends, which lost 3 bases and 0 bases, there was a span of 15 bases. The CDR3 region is CASSPKSGQSSGNTIYF. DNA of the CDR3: TGTGCCAGCTCACCCAAGTCAGGACAAAGCTCTGGAAACACCATATATTTT.

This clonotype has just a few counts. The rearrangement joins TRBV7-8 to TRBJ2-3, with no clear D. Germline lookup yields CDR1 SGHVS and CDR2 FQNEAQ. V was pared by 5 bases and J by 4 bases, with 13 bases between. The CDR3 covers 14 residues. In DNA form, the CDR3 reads TGTGCCAGCAGCCCTATAGTCAGCGCAGATACGCAGTATTTT. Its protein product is CASSPIVSADTQYF.

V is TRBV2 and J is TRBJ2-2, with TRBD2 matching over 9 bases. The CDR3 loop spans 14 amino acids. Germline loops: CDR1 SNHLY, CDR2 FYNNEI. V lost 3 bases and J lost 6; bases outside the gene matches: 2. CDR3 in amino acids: CASSDLAGAGELFF. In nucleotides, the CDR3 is TGTGCCAGCAGTGATTTAGCGGGGGCCGGGGAGCTGTTTTTT.

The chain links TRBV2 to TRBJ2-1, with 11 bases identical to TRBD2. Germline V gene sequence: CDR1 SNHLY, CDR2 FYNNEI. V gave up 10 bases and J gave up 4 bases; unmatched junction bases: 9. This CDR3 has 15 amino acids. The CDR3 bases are TGTGCCACCGATTCTAGCGGGGGGACGTACAATGAGCAGTTCTTC. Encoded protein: CATDSSGGTYNEQFF.

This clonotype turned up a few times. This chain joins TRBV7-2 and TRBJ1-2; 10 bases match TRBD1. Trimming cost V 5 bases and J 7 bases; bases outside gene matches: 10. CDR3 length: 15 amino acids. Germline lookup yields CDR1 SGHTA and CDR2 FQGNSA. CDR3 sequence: CASSTQTGQGSGYTF. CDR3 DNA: TGTGCCAGCAGCACCCAGACGGGACAGGGGAGTGGCTACACCTTC.

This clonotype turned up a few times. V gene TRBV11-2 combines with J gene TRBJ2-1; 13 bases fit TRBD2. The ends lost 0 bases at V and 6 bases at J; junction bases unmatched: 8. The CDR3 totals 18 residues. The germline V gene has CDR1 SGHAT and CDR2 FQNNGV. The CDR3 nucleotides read TGTGCCAGCAGCTTAGAGGGGACTAGCGGGATATTGTTCAATGAGCAGTTCTTC. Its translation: CASSLEGTSGILFNEQFF.

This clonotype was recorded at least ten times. This CDR3 reads CASSQGPSNEKLFF. The CDR3, as DNA: TGCGCCAGCAGCCAAGGACCTTCAAATGAAAAACTGTTTTTT. V usage is TRBV4-1 and J usage is TRBJ1-4; no clear D. Germline assignment: CDR1 MGHRA and CDR2 YSYEKL. The length of the CDR3 is 14 residues. Trimming took 1 base from V and 5 from J, leaving 8 bases between them.